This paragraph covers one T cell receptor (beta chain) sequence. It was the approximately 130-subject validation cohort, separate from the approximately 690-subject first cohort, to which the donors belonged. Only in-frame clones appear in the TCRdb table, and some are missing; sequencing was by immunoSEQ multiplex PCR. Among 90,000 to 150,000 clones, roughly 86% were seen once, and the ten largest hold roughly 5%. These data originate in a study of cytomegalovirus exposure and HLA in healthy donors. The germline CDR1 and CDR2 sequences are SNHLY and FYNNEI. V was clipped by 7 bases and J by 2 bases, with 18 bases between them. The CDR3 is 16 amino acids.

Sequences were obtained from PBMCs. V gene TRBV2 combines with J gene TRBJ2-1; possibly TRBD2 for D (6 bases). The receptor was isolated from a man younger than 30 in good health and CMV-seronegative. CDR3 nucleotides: TGTGCCAGCACCGCCGCGCCAACTAGCACCTACAATGAGCAGTTCTTC. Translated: CASTAAPTSTYNEQFF.